This T cell receptor (beta chain) was observed in a study of T cells in Graves' hyperthyroidism and ophthalmopathy. The wider study: Peripheral blood samples were taken at initial diagnosis, prior to any treatment.

Uncontrolled infection, other autoimmune disease, pregnancy or lactation disqualified patients from enrolment. Together with thyroid ultrasound, orbital computed tomography, serum thyroxine and TRAb, clinical symptoms were used for diagnoses. The V gene's germline CDR1 is SNHLY and CDR2 FYNNEI. The CDR3 is made up of 15 amino acids. As concerns this clonotype: A much larger clone differs by one base, so this may be a read error.

Amplification yielded TCR beta CDR3 regions, with RNA transcripts as the source. First-round RT-PCR of the TCR CDR3 relied on the HTBI primer set. TCRdb reprocessed the multiplex PCR reads via MiXCR and lists one record per CDR3 protein. The table records about 380,000 distinct CDR3 sequences, under 20% of them present only once. This receptor was obtained from a man aged 18 to 30 with Graves' ophthalmopathy. This chain joins TRBV2 and TRBJ2-7, with 8 bases lining up with TRBD1. The sample comprised blood. The CDR3 protein is CVSSEGQVPEYEQYF. The CDR3 nucleotides read TGTGTCAGCAGTGAGGGACAGGTGCCGGAGTACGAGCAGTACTTC.